This T cell receptor beta chain was obtained from a study of cytomegalovirus exposure and HLA in healthy donors. Study at large: For the 300 to 450 genotyped donors, roughly 80% fell within the Caucasian-associated ancestry cluster. Overall study findings and caveats: Presence/absence analyses assumed roughly uniform sequencing depth across donors.

In the PCR, 60 Vbeta and 13 Jbeta primers were used. Clones were sequenced by immunoSEQ multiplex PCR, and TCRdb holds only the in-frame ones, with some missing. Among some 100,000 clones listed, 65% to 85% were seen once. This clone was counted between two and nine times. Its antigen remains unknown. CDR1 and CDR2 from the germline V gene are SGHAT and FQNNGV. The CDR3 consists of 18 residues. V lost 4 bases, J lost 5 bases, and 17 bases stayed unmatched. Sample: PBMCs. This chain links TRBV11-2 with TRBJ2-5; the match to TRBD2 covers 9 bases. This clonotype was sampled from a man aged 50-60 years in good health and CMV-seronegative. The CDR3 DNA is TGTGCCAGCAGCTCGTGGCGTACCGGGACTAGCTCGACGGAGACCCAGTACTTC. This codes for CASSSWRTGTSSTETQYF.